Each of the 3 T cell receptor beta chains below was sequenced from the same sample in a study of shared clonotypes between healthy human individuals. Libraries were prepared by immunoSEQ multiplex PCR; TCRdb keeps only in-frame clonotypes and omits some of them. The table includes around 700,000 clones, roughly nine tenths detected once. The naive CD8 population came from CD45RO-negative cells selected for CCR7, without terminally differentiated effector memory CD45RA+ cells. The sequenced material came from naive CD8+ T cells sorted from blood. The receptors shown here come from a man aged 30 to 39 in good health.

The chain uses TRBV7-2 and TRBJ1-1; D is undetermined. V gave up 5 bases and J gave up 0 bases, with 7 bases separating them. The CDR3 loop spans 13 amino acids. Germline CDR1 is SGHTA and CDR2 is FQGNSA. CDR3 nucleotide sequence: TGTGCCAGCAGCGAAGCGGTGAACACTGAAGCTTTCTTT. Amino acids: CASSEAVNTEAFF.

In nucleotides, the CDR3 is TGTGCCACGCAATTGGGGGCAGACTACAATGAGCAGTTCTTC. Amino acid sequence: CATQLGADYNEQFF. The rearrangement uses TRBV7-9 and TRBJ2-1; D might be TRBD1 (6 bases). The V end lost 10 bases, the J end lost 3 bases, and 16 bases lay between the germline ends. In germline, CDR1 is SEHNR, CDR2 FQNEAQ (reference sequence). The CDR3 is made up of 14 amino acids.

On this clone: The same CDR3 arises from other DNA sequences in this sample as well. J is TRBJ2-7 and V is TRBV27; D is possibly TRBD2 (5 bases). V was clipped by 2 bases and J by 4 bases, with 12 bases between them. CDR3 length equals 14 residues. Germline V gene data show CDR1 as MNHEY and CDR2 as SMNVEV (reference sequence). For the CDR3, the DNA is TGTGCCAGCAGTTTAAGAGGGAGTGGGTACGAGCAGTACTTC. Translating gives CASSLRGSGYEQYF.